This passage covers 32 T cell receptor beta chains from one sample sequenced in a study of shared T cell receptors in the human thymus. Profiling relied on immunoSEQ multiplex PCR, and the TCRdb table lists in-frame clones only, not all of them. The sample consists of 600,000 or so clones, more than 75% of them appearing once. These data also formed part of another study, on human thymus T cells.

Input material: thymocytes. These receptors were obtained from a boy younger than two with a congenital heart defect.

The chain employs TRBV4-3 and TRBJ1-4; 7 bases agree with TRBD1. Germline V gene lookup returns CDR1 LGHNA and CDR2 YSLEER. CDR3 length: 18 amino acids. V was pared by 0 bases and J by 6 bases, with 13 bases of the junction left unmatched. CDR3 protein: CASSQESGTAGKYEKLFF. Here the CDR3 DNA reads TGCGCCAGCAGCCAAGAGTCCGGGACAGCAGGAAAATATGAAAAACTGTTTTTT.

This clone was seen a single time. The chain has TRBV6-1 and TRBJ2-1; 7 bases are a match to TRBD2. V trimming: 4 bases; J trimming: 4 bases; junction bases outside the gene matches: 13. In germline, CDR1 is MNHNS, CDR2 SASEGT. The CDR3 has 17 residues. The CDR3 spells CASSADKRGFSYNEQFF. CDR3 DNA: TGTGCCAGCAGTGCCGATAAGCGGGGATTTTCTTACAATGAGCAGTTCTTC.

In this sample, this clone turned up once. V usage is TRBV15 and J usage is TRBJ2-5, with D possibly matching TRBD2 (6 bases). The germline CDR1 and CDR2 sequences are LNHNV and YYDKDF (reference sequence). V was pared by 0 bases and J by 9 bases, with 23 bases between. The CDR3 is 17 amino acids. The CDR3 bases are TGTGCCACCAGCAGAGAGGCACTAGCTGATCTCAGAGCGCCCCAGTACTTC. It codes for CATSREALADLRAPQYF.

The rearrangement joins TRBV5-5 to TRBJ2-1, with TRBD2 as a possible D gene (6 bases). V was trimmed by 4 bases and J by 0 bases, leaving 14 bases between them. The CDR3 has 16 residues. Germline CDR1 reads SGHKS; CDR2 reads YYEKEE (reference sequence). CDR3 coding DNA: TGTGCCAGCAGCCTGGGACTTCTCAGCTCCTACAATGAGCAGTTCTTC. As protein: CASSLGLLSSYNEQFF. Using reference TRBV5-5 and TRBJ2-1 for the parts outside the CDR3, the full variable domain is DAGVTQSPTHLIKTRGQQVTLRCSPISGHKSVSWYQQVLGQGPQFIFQYYEKEERGRGNFPDRFSARQFPNYSSELNVNALLLGDSALYLCASSLGLLSSYNEQFFGPGTRLTVL.

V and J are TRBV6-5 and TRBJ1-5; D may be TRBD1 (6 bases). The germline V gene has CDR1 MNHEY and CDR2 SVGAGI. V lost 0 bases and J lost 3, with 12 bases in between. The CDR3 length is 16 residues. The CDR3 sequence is CASSYSNPGANQPQHF. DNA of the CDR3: TGTGCCAGCAGTTACTCGAATCCAGGGGCCAATCAGCCCCAGCATTTT.

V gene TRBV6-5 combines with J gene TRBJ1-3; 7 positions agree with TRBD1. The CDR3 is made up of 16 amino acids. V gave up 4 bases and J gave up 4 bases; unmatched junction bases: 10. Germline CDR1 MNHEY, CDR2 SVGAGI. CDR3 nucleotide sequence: TGTGCCAGCAGTTCCGAAAGGGGGCCACCCGGAAACACCATATATTTT. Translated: CASSSERGPPGNTIYF.

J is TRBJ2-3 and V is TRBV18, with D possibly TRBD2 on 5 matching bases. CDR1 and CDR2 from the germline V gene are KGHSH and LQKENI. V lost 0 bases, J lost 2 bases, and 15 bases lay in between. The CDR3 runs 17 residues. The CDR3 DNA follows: TGTGCCAGCTCACCACCGCTGGCAGCGGAGGACACAGATACGCAGTATTTT. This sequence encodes CASSPPLAAEDTDTQYF.

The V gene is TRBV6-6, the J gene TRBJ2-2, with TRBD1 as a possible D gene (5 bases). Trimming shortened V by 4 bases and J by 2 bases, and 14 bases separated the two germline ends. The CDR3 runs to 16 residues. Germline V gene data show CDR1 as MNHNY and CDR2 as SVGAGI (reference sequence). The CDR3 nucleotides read TGTGCCAGCAGTTTAATAGGACACGCAAACACCGGGGAGCTGTTTTTT. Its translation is CASSLIGHANTGELFF.

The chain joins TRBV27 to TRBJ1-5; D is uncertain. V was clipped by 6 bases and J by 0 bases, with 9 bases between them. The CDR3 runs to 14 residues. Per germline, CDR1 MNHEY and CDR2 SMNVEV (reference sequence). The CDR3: CASRPGYSNQPQHF. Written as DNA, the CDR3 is TGTGCCAGCAGGCCAGGTTATAGCAATCAGCCCCAGCATTTT.

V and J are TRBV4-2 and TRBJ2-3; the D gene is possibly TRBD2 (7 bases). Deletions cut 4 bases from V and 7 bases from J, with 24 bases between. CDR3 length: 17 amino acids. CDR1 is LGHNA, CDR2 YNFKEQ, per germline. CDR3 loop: CASSLDPQGGGLNTQYF. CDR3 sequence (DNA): TGTGCCAGCAGCCTCGACCCCCAGGGAGGGGGACTAAATACGCAGTATTTT.

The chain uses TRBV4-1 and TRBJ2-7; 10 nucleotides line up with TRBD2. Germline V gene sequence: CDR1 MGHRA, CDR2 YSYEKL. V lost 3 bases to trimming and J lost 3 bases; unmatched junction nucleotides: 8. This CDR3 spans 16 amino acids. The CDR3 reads CASSHRGLAGVYEQYF. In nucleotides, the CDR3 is TGCGCCAGCAGCCATCGTGGTCTAGCGGGGGTCTACGAGCAGTACTTC.

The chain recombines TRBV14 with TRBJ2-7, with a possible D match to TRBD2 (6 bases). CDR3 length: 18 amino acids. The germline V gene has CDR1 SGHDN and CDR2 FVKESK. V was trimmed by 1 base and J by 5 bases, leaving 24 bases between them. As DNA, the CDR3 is TGTGCCAGCAGCCAAGGGGTGACAGCTTCTTACTGGGAGGACGAGCAGTACTTC. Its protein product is CASSQGVTASYWEDEQYF. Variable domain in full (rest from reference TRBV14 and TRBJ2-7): EAGVTQFPSHSVIEKGQTVTLRCDPISGHDNLYWYRRVMGKEIKFLLHFVKESKQDESGMPNNRFLAERTGGTYSTLKVQPAELEDSGVYFCASSQGVTASYWEDEQYFGPGTRLTVT.

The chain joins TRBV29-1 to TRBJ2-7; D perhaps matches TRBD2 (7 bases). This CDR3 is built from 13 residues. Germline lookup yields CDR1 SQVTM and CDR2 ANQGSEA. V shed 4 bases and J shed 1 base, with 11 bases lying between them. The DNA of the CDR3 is TGCAGCGTTGGGGGGGGGCAGTCCTACGAGCAGTACTTC. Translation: CSVGGGQSYEQYF.

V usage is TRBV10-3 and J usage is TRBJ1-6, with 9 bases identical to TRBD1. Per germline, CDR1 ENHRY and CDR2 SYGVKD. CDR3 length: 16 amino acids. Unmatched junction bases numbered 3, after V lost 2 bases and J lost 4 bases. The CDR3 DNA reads TGTGCCATCAGTGAGACGGACAGGGGATATAATTCACCCCTCCACTTT. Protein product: CAISETDRGYNSPLHF.

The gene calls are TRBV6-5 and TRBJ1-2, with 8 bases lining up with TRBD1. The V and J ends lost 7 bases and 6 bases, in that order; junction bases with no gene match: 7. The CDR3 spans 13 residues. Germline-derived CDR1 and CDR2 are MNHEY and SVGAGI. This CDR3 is CASTPQGGDGYTF. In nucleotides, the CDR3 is TGTGCCAGCACCCCACAGGGGGGGGATGGCTACACCTTC.

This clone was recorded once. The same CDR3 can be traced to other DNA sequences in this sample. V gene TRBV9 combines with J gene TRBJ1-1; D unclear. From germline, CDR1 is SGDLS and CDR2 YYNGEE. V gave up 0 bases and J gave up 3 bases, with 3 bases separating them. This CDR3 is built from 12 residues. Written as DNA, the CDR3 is TGTGCCAGCAGCGTAGGAGACACTGAAGCTTTCTTT. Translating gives CASSVGDTEAFF. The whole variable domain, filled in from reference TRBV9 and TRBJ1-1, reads DSGVTQTPKHLITATGQRVTLRCSPRSGDLSVYWYQQSLDQGLQFLIQYYNGEERAKGNILERFSAQQFPDLHSELNLSSLELGDSALYFCASSVGDTEAFFGQGTRLTVV.

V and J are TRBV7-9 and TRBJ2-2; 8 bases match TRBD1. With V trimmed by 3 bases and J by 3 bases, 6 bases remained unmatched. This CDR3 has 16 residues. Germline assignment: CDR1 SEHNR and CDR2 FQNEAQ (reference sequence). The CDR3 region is CASSFGDRLYTGELFF. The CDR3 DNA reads TGTGCCAGCAGCTTTGGGGACAGGCTATACACCGGGGAGCTGTTTTTT.

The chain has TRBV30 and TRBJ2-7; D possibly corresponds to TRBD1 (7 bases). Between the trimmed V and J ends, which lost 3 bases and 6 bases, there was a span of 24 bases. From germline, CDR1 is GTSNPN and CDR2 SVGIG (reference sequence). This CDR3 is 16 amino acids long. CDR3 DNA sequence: TGTGCCTGGAGCCCAGGGGGGATCGGACTTAAAGCCGAGCAGTACTTC. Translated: CAWSPGGIGLKAEQYF.

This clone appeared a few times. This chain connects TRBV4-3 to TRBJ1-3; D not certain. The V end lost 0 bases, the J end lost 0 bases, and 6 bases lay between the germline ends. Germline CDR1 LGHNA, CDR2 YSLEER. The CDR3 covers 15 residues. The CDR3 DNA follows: TGCGCCAGCAGCCAAGATCTGAGCTCTGGAAACACCATATATTTT. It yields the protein CASSQDLSSGNTIYF.

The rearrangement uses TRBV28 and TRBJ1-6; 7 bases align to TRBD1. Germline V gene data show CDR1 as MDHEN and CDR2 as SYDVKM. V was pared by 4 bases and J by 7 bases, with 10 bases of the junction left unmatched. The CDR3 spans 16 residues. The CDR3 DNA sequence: TGTGCCAGCAGTTATTACCCGACAGGGCTGAATTCACCCCTCCACTTT. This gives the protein CASSYYPTGLNSPLHF.

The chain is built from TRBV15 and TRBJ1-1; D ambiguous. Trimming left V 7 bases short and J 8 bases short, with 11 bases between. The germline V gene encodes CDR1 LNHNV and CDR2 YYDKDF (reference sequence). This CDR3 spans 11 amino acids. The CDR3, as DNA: TGTGCCACCAAGGTGAGGAACGAAGCTTTCTTT. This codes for CATKVRNEAFF.

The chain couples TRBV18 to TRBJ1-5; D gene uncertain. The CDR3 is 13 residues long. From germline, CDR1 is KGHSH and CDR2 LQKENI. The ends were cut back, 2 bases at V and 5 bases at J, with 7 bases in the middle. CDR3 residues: CASSPDGDQPQHF. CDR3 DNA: TGTGCCAGCTCACCAGACGGGGATCAGCCCCAGCATTTT.

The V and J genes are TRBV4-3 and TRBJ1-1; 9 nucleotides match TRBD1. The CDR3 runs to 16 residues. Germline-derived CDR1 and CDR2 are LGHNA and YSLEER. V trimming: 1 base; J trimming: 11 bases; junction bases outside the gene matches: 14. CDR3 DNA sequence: TGCGCCAGCAGCCAAGCCCCGGGACAGGGCCCACCAAAGGCTTTCTTT. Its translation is CASSQAPGQGPPKAFF.

The CDR3 loop reads CASSSLMGGDRVYEQYF. CDR3 nucleotide sequence: TGTGCCAGCAGTTCACTAATGGGGGGGGACAGGGTCTACGAGCAGTACTTC. The chain carries TRBV28 and TRBJ2-7, with TRBD1 matching over 9 bases. Per the germline V gene, CDR1 is MDHEN and CDR2 is SYDVKM. There are 17 residues in the CDR3. The V and J ends lost 4 bases and 3 bases, in that order; junction bases with no gene match: 13.

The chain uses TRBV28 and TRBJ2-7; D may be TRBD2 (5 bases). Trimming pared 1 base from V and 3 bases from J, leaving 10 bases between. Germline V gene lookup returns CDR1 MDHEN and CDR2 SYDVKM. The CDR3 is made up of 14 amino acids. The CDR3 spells CASSLSLAIYEQYF. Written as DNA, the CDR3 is TGTGCCAGCAGTTTATCCCTAGCCATCTACGAGCAGTACTTC.

The CDR3 loop is CATSRATFYEQYF. CDR3 coding DNA: TGTGCCACCAGCAGAGCCACTTTCTACGAGCAGTACTTC. V and J are TRBV15 and TRBJ2-7; D not certain. Germline V gene data show CDR1 as LNHNV and CDR2 as YYDKDF (reference sequence). Trimming took 1 base from V and 3 from J, leaving 7 bases between them. The CDR3 is 13 residues long.

CDR3 DNA sequence: TGTGCCAGCAGCCAAGCCGGGACTAGCGGGGGATACAATGAGCAGTTCTTC. This gives the protein CASSQAGTSGGYNEQFF. The genes are TRBV14 and TRBJ2-1, with TRBD2 matching 14 bases. The CDR3 length is 17 residues. CDR1 and CDR2 (germline): SGHDN, FVKESK. Losses at the gene ends were 1 base for V and 4 bases for J; bases not matched to a gene: 3.

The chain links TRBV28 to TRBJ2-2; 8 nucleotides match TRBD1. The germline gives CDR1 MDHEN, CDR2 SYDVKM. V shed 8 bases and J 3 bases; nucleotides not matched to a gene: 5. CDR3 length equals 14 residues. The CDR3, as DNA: TGTGCCAGCTCGTCAGGGGGCGACACCGGGGAGCTGTTTTTT. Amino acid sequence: CASSSGGDTGELFF.

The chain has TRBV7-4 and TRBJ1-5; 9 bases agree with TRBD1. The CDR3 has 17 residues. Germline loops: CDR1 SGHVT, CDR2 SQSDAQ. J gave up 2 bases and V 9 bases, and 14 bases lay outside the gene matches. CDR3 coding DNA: TGTGCCAGAGGAGGCGGGACAGGGATCGCAGGCAATCAGCCCCAGCATTTT. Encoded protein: CARGGGTGIAGNQPQHF.

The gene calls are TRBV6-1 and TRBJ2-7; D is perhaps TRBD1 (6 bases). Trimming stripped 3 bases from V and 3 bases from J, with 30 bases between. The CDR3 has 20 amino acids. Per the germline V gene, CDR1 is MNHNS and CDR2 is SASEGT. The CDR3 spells CASSDGLWGLDPLHIYEQYF. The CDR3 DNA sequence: TGTGCCAGCAGTGACGGATTGTGGGGGCTCGACCCCCTCCACATCTACGAGCAGTACTTC.

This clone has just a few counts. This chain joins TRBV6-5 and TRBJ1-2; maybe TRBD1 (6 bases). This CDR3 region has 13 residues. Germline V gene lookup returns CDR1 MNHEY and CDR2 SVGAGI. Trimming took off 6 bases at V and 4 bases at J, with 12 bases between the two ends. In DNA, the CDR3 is TGTGCCAGCAGGAGTACAGGGATCTATGGCTACACCTTC. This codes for CASRSTGIYGYTF.

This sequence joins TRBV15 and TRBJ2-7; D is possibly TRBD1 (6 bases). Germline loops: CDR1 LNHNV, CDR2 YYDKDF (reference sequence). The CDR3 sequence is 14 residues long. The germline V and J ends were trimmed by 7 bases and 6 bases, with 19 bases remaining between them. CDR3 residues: CATMPGQDDFEQYF. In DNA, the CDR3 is TGTGCCACCATGCCGGGACAAGATGACTTCGAGCAGTACTTC.